The T cell receptor beta chain under discussion was sequenced for a study of blood T cell repertoires in COVID-19. At the level of the study: Sources were T cells, B-cell-depleted T cells, or PBMCs; the material itself was cDNA or gDNA.

Original processing notes: Amplified reference gene primers provided the basis for estimating nucleated cell counts. Libraries were prepared by immunoSEQ multiplex PCR; TCRdb keeps only in-frame clonotypes and omits some of them. V, J and clone size derive from that table, while D and trimming were established from the DNA sequence. The table has about 180,000 clones, roughly 75% seen once. This CDR3 comprises 18 residues. V shed 2 bases and J 5 bases; nucleotides not matched to a gene: 16. Germline V CDR1 and CDR2: ENHRY, SYGVKD. J is TRBJ2-3 and V is TRBV10-3; 7 bases map to TRBD1. Sequencing was carried out using peripheral blood. This receptor was taken from a man in his 70s with active or convalescent COVID-19. CDR3 loop: CAISERAYATGQLDTQYF. Written as DNA, the CDR3 is TGTGCCATCAGTGAGCGGGCCTATGCGACAGGGCAGTTAGATACGCAGTATTTT.